These 3 T cell receptor beta chains share one sample of origin, sequenced in a study of blood T cells in healthy people across ages. Next came a second PCR, run for about 6 to 12 cycles, which used a sample-barcoded 5' primer along with a J-beta primer mix. Each CDR3 protein is one row after TCRdb ran MiXCR on the 5' RACE reads. The sample consists of about 800,000 distinct CDR3 sequences, roughly 25% of them appearing once. The same specimen was also included in a second study, on T cells of mothers and their children.

The sequenced material came from blood. The receptors here all came from a boy between 10 and 17 years old in good health.

This clonotype was counted only a few times. The junction does not match germline at one end; this may be a read error. This CDR3 is CASGLRGGDTEAFF. The DNA for the CDR3 is TGCGCCAGCGGCTTGAGGGGTGGGGACACTGAAGCTTTCTTT. V and J are TRBV5-1 and TRBJ1-1; D may be TRBD1 (5 bases). The CDR3 loop spans 14 amino acids. The germline V gene has CDR1 SGHRS and CDR2 YFSETQ.

The chain joins TRBV5-6 to TRBJ2-3, with 7 bases fitting TRBD1. This CDR3 has 17 residues. Per the germline V gene, CDR1 is SGHDT and CDR2 is YYEEEE. V shed 0 bases and J 1 base; nucleotides not matched to a gene: 8. Written as DNA, the CDR3 is TGTGCCAGCAGCTTGGTCACCGGTACAGGGGGCACAGATACGCAGTATTTT. It encodes CASSLVTGTGGTDTQYF.

The sample holds a few counts of this clonotype. No conserved phenylalanine or tryptophan is present at the end of the CDR3, so a read error is the likely explanation. The DNA is left out, because the CDR3 cannot be placed on it with certainty; the CDR3 is given as TCRdb lists it. V is TRBV7-9 and J is TRBJ2-1; TRBD1 was called by the table and not checked on the DNA. The CDR3 adds up to 12 amino acids, both ends counted. The germline V gene has CDR1 SEHNR and CDR2 FQNEAQ (reference sequence). The CDR3 region is CASSTAGGAFYI.